This T cell receptor (beta chain) was retrieved from a study of blood T cell repertoires in COVID-19. Study-level information: The United States, Italy and Spain provided the acute and convalescent COVID-19 samples. Nucleic acid was either cDNA or gDNA, and it came from T cells, B-cell-depleted T cells, or PBMCs.

Trimming left V 3 bases short and J 3 bases short, with 8 bases between. Germline lookup yields CDR1 SNHLY and CDR2 FYNNEI. This CDR3 comprises 13 residues. Original analysis: By means of reference gene primer amplification, nucleated cell counts were estimated. Profiled with immunoSEQ multiplex PCR; TCRdb holds only in-frame clones, not every one. That table is the source of V, J and clone size, and D and trimming were worked out from the DNA. The sample holds 52,000 or so clones, 65% to 85% seen once. The V gene is TRBV2, the J gene TRBJ1-2; D ambiguous. This TCR came from a man in his forties with acute or convalescent COVID-19. Sequenced sample: peripheral blood. CDR3 protein: CASSDERDYGYTF. The CDR3 coding sequence is TGTGCCAGCAGTGACGAGCGTGACTATGGCTACACCTTC.